This T cell receptor (beta chain) was observed in a study of CD8+ T cells in alopecia areata. In each case, RNA was isolated and then reverse transcribed into cDNA as the sequencing template. Generated by immunoSEQ multiplex PCR, the TCRdb table keeps only in-frame clones and is missing some. The sample holds 150,000 or so clones, 85% to 90% seen once. This CDR3 has 15 amino acids. With 0 bases removed from V and 0 bases from J, the gap between germline ends came to 12 bases. CDR1 SQVTM and CDR2 ANQGSEA come from the germline V gene. V and J are TRBV29-1 and TRBJ2-7; D is perhaps TRBD1 or TRBD2 (5 bases each). This specimen was CD8+ T cells sorted from blood, taken at week 0. The sequence was obtained from a human donor with alopecia areata. CDR3 bases: TGCAGCGTTGAAGATGCCGGGGCCCGCTCCTACGAGCAGTACTTC. Translating gives CSVEDAGARSYEQYF.